These T cell receptor beta chains were read from a single sample in a study of blood T cell repertoires in COVID-19. Repertoires were generated with immunoSEQ multiplex PCR, while TCRdb's copy carries only in-frame clones and drops some. The sample records fewer than 300,000 clones, around 90% being singletons. Input material: PBMCs or T cells enriched from blood (not recorded which). These receptor sequences come from a woman under 40 who had recovered from COVID-19. The CDR3 runs from the conserved cysteine through the conserved F or W. The D gene is left open where the match is weak. Clone size is shown for a subset of rows, as once, few, many or a class of expanded clone.

size | J | V | D | DNA | CDR3
NA | TRBJ2-1 | TRBV11-3 | NA | TGTGCCAGCAGCTTAAGGCGGTTCAATGAGCAGTTCTTC | CASSLRRFNEQFF
few | TRBJ1-1 | TRBV18 | NA | TGTGCCAGCTCACCACCGAGAGGGAACACTGAAGCTTTCTTT | CASSPPRGNTEAFF
NA | TRBJ2-7 | TRBV11-2 | TRBD2 | TGTGCCAGCAGCGTCCGGGTCGTGGCGGGAGGGCCTCCCTACGAGCAGTACTTC | CASSVRVVAGGPPYEQYF
NA | TRBJ2-1 | TRBV19 | TRBD2 | TGTGCCAGTCAAATAGGGGGACGAGCGGGAGCTCCTAACAATGAGCAGTTCTTC | CASQIGGRAGAPNNEQFF
NA | TRBJ1-1 | TRBV9 | NA | TGTGCCAGCAGCGTAGGGGGGCGGGAAGCTTTCTTT | CASSVGGREAFF
NA | TRBJ2-3 | TRBV7-3 | NA | TGTGCCAGCTCGGACTCCCACACAGATACGCAGTATTTT | CASSDSHTDTQYF
NA | TRBJ1-5 | TRBV6-1 | TRBD1 | TGTGCCAGCAGCGAACTTCATGCAGGGACAGGGTTACAGCCCCAGCATTTT | CASSELHAGTGLQPQHF
NA | TRBJ2-3 | TRBV18 | TRBD1 | TGTGCCAGCTCACCACCCAACGGACAGGGAAGAGATACGCAGTATTTT | CASSPPNGQGRDTQYF
few | TRBJ1-2 | TRBV9 | TRBD1 | TGTGCCAGCAGCGTAACCGGACAGGGCGGGGGCTACACCTTC | CASSVTGQGGGYTF
NA | TRBJ2-7 | TRBV19 | NA | TGTGCCAGTAGCAATAGCTGGTACGAGCAGTACTTC | CASSNSWYEQYF
NA | TRBJ2-1 | TRBV11-2 | NA | TGTGCCAGCAGCTTAGATCCCACAGGGCTCTACAATGAGCAGTTCTTC | CASSLDPTGLYNEQFF
NA | TRBJ2-5 | TRBV9 | TRBD2 | TGTGCCAGCAGCGTATGGGAGGGAGAGACCCAGTACTTC | CASSVWEGETQYF
NA | TRBJ1-6 | TRBV28 | TRBD1 | TGTGCCAGCAGTCAAAGCGCCGGGACAGGGGTTGACTCACCCCTCCACTTT | CASSQSAGTGVDSPLHF
NA | TRBJ1-4 | TRBV9 | TRBD1 | TGTGCCAGCAGCTCGGGACAGGGCGTTGAAAAACTGTTTTTT | CASSSGQGVEKLFF
NA | TRBJ2-2 | TRBV6-2/TRBV6-3 | TRBD1 | TGTGCCAGCAGTCAGAGCAGGGGGCGCAACACCGGGGAGCTGTTTTTT | CASSQSRGRNTGELFF
once | TRBJ1-5 | TRBV19 | NA | TGTGCCAGTAGACTTAGCAATCAGCCCCAGCATTTT | CASRLSNQPQHF
NA | TRBJ2-1 | TRBV19 | TRBD2 | TGTGCCAGTAGTCCTAAACCCCCGGGACTAGCGGGAGAGGCTGATTACAATGAGCAGTTCTTC | CASSPKPPGLAGEADYNEQFF
NA | TRBJ2-7 | TRBV28 | TRBD1 | TGTGCCAGCAGGCACCGGGACAGGGCCCACGAGCAGTACTTC | CASRHRDRAHEQYF
NA | TRBJ1-5 | TRBV30 | TRBD1 | TGTGCCTGGAGTCGGGGACAGGGCAACAATCAGCCCCAGCATTTT | CAWSRGQGNNQPQHF
NA | TRBJ1-4 | TRBV28 | NA | TGTGCCAGCATTGAGGAACCCAGTGGAGAAAAACTGTTTTTT | CASIEEPSGEKLFF
NA | TRBJ2-1 | TRBV4-1 | TRBD2 | TGCGCCAGCAGCCGGGCTAGCGGGACCCACAATGAGCAGTTCTTC | CASSRASGTHNEQFF
NA | TRBJ1-1 | TRBV18 | NA | TGTGCCAGCTCACCAATAAGAGGCACAGGATCTGAAGCTTTCTTT | CASSPIRGTGSEAFF
NA | TRBJ1-4 | TRBV7-6 | NA | TGTGCCAGCAGCCCCCACACCAGAGAAAAACTGTTTTTT | CASSPHTREKLFF
NA | TRBJ2-3 | TRBV2 | NA | TGTGCCAGCAGTGGTTTGGACTCACTCACAGATACGCAGTATTTT | CASSGLDSLTDTQYF
NA | TRBJ2-7 | TRBV4-1 | TRBD2 | TGCGCCAGCAGCCGAGGACAGACTAGCGACGAGCAGTACTTC | CASSRGQTSDEQYF
NA | TRBJ2-5 | TRBV30 | TRBD1 | TGTGCCTGGGGACAGGGGGCTGGGGAGACCCAGTACTTC | CAWGQGAGETQYF
NA | TRBJ1-4 | TRBV7-8 | NA | TGTGCCAGCAGCGCCGGTCCCATCGAAAAACTGTTTTTT | CASSAGPIEKLFF
NA | TRBJ2-3 | TRBV11-2 | TRBD2 | TGTGCCAGCAGCTTAGTAGCGGGAGCGAGCACAGATACGCAGTATTTT | CASSLVAGASTDTQYF
NA | TRBJ2-5 | TRBV19 | NA | TGTGCCAGTAGTCAAGGTAGCATAGAGACCCAGTACTTC | CASSQGSIETQYF
NA | TRBJ2-1 | TRBV5-7 | TRBD2 | TGTGCCAGCAGCTTAGGACTAGCGGGAGCGTCGGGCGATGAGCAGTTCTTC | CASSLGLAGASGDEQFF
NA | TRBJ2-5 | TRBV19 | TRBD2 | TGTGCCAGTAAAAAGACTAGCGGGAGTATCGGAGAGACCCAGTACTTC | CASKKTSGSIGETQYF
NA | TRBJ2-3 | TRBV6-5 | TRBD2 | TGTGCCAGCAGTTCGGGCGGGGGAAGCACAGATACGCAGTATTTT | CASSSGGGSTDTQYF
NA | TRBJ2-3 | TRBV5-6 | NA | TGTGCCAGCAGCTTGGCTGCAGAGGGAGATACGCAGTATTTT | CASSLAAEGDTQYF
NA | TRBJ2-3 | TRBV24-1 | TRBD2 | TGTGCCACCAGTGATACGAGGACTAGCGGGAGCATAGATACGCAGTATTTT | CATSDTRTSGSIDTQYF